This T cell receptor (beta chain) was sequenced in a study of cytomegalovirus exposure and HLA in healthy donors. For the study at large: The roughly 130 validation repertoires were reported in a later analysis to have been generated on the same platform as the approximately 700 first-cohort repertoires.

On this clone: What it binds is unknown.

General study results and limits: A later analysis found first-cohort TCR clusters tended to co-occur in the approximately 110 validation repertoires. CMV antigen specificity was confirmed in vitro for a few CMV-associated chains.

The CDR3 consists of 15 residues. Germline-derived CDR1 and CDR2 are LGHNT and FRNRAP. V lost 6 bases to trimming and J lost 4 bases; unmatched junction nucleotides: 2. Repertoires were generated with immunoSEQ multiplex PCR, while TCRdb's copy carries only in-frame clones and drops some. The table shows roughly 65,000 clones, with approximately 91% occurring only once. The specimen was PBMCs. This sequence was found in a young man in good health and CMV-seronegative. This rearrangement joins TRBV12-5 to TRBJ2-2; 13 bases match TRBD2. CDR3: CASGLAGGSTGELFF. The CDR3 DNA reads TGTGCTAGTGGACTAGCGGGAGGGAGCACCGGGGAGCTGTTTTTT.